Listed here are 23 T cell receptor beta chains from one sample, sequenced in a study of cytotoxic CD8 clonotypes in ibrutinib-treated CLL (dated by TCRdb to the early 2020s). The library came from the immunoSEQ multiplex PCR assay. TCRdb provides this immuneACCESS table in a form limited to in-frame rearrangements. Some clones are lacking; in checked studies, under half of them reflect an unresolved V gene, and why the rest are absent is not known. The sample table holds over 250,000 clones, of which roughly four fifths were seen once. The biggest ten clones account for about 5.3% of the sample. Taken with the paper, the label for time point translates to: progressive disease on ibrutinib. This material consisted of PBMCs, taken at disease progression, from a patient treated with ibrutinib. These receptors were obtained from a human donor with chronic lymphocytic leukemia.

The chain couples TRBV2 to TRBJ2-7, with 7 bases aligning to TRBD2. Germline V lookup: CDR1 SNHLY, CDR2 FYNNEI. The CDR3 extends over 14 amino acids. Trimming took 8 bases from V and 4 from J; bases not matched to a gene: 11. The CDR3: CASAGWREYYEQYF. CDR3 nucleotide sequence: TGTGCCAGCGCTGGCTGGCGGGAGTATTACGAGCAGTACTTC. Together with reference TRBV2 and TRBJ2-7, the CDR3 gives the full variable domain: EPEVTQTPSHQVTQMGQEVILRCVPISNHLYFYWYRQILGQKVEFLVSFYNNEISEKSEIFDDQFSVERPDGSNFTLKIRSTKLEDSAMYFCASAGWREYYEQYFGPGTRLTVT.

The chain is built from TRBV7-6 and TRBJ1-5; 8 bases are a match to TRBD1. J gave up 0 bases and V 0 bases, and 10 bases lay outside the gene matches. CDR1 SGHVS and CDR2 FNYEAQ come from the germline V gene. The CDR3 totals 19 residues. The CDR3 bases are TGTGCCAGCAGCTTAGCGCCCGACAGGGGTGCTTATAGCAATCAGCCCCAGCATTTT. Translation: CASSLAPDRGAYSNQPQHF.

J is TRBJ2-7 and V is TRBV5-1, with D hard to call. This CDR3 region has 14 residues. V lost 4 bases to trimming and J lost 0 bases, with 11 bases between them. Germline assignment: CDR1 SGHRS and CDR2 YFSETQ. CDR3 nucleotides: TGCGCCAGCAGCGTCGACGGATACTCCTACGAGCAGTACTTC. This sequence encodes CASSVDGYSYEQYF.

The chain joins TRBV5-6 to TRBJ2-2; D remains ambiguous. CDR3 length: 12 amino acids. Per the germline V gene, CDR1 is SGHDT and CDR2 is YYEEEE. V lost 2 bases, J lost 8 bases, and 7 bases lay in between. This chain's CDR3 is CASSFDIGELFF. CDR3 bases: TGTGCCAGCAGCTTTGACATTGGGGAGCTGTTTTTT.

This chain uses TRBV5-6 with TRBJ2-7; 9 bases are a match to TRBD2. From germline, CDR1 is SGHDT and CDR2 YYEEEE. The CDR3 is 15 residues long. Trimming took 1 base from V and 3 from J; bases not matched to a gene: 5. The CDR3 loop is CASSLSLAGYYEQYF. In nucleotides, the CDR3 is TGTGCCAGCAGCTTGAGTCTAGCGGGATACTACGAGCAGTACTTC.

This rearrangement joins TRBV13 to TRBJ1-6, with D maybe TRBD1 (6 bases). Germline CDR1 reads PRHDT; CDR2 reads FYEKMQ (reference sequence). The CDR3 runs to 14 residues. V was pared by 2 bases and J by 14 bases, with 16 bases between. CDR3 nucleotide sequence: TGTGCCAGCAGCTTACGGGGGGCGCTTCTCACCCTCCACTTT. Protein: CASSLRGALLTLHF.

In DNA form, the CDR3 reads TGTGCCAGCAGTGACAGGGACCTACGCGAGCAGTACTTC. Its translation: CASSDRDLREQYF. The gene calls are TRBV6-1 and TRBJ2-7; D possibly matches TRBD1 or TRBD2 (5 bases each). Per the germline V gene, CDR1 is MNHNS and CDR2 is SASEGT. The CDR3 covers 13 residues. Trimming removed 3 bases from V and 6 bases from J, with 12 bases in between.

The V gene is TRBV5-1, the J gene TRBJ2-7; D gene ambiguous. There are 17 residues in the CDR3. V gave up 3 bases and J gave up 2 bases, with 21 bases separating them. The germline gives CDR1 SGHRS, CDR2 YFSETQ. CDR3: CASSSPLRAPETYEQYF. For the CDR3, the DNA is TGCGCCAGCAGCTCCCCACTTCGGGCACCAGAGACCTACGAGCAGTACTTC.

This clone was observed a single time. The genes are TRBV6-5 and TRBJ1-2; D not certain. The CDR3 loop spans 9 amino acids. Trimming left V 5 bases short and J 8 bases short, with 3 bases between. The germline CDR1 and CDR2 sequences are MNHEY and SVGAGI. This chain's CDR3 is CASSLGYTF. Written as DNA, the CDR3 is TGTGCCAGCAGTCTGGGCTACACCTTC.

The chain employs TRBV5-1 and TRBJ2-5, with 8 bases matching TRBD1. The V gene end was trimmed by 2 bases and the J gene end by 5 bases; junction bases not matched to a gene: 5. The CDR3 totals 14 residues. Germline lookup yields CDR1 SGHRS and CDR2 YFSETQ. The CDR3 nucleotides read TGCGCCAGCAGCTTAGACAGGGGCAGCGAGACCCAGTACTTC. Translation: CASSLDRGSETQYF. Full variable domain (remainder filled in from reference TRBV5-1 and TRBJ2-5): KAGVTQTPRYLIKTRGQQVTLSCSPISGHRSVSWYQQTPGQGLQFLFEYFSETQRNKGNFPGRFSGRQFSNSRSEMNVSTLELGDSALYLCASSLDRGSETQYFGPGTRLLVL.

Here the CDR3 DNA reads TGCGCCAGCAGTGAGGTCGGTAGCAATCAGCCCCAGCATTTT. Translated, it gives CASSEVGSNQPQHF. This rearrangement joins TRBV10-2 to TRBJ1-5; D is unresolved. The V and J ends lost 2 bases and 0 bases respectively, with 5 bases between them. Germline CDR1 and CDR2: WSHSY and SAAADI. The CDR3 consists of 14 residues.

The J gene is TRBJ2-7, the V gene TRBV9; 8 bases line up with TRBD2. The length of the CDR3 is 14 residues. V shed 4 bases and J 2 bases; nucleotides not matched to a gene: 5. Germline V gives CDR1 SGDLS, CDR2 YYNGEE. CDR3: CASSSSGGPYEQYF. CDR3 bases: TGTGCCAGCAGCTCGAGCGGGGGACCCTACGAGCAGTACTTC.

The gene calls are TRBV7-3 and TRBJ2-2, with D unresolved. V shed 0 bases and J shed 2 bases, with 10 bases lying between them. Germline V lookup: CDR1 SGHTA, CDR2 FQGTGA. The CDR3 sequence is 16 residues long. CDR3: CASSLTGNRNTGELFF. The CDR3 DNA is TGTGCCAGCAGCTTAACTGGGAACAGAAACACCGGGGAGCTGTTTTTT.

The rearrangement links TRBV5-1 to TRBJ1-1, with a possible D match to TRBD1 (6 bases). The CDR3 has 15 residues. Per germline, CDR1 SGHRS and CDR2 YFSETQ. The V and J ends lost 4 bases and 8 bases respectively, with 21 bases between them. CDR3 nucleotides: TGCGCCAGCAGCCCTCGGATGAACAGGGTGGCGGAAGCTTTCTTT. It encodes CASSPRMNRVAEAFF.

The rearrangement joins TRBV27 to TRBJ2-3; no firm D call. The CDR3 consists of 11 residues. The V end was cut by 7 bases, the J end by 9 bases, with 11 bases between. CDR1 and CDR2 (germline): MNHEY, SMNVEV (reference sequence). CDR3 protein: CASNNPPTQYF. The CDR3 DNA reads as TGTGCCAGCAACAATCCCCCGACGCAGTATTTT.

CDR3 sequence: CASSIVRASNQPQHF. CDR3 coding DNA: TGTGCCAGTAGTATAGTACGAGCCTCGAATCAGCCCCAGCATTTT. The chain is built from TRBV19 and TRBJ1-5; D remains ambiguous. CDR3 length: 15 residues. Deletions cut 1 base from V and 4 bases from J, with 11 bases between. Per germline, CDR1 LNHDA and CDR2 SQIVND (reference sequence).

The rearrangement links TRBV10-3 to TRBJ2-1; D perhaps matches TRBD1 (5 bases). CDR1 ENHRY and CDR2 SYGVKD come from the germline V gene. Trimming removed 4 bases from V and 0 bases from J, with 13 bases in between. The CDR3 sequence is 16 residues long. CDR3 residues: CAISGGIPSSYNEQFF. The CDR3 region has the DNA TGTGCCATCAGTGGGGGCATCCCGAGCTCCTACAATGAGCAGTTCTTC.

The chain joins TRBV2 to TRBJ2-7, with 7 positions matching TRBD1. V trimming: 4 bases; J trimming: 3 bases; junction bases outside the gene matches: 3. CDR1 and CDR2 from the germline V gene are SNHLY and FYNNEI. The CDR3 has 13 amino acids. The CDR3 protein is CASSGQGRYEQYF. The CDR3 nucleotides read TGTGCCAGCAGTGGACAGGGCCGCTACGAGCAGTACTTC.

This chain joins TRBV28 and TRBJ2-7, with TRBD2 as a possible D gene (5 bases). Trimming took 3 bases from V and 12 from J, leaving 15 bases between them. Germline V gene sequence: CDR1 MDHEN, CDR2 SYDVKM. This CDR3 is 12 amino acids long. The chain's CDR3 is CASSLPTRDPYF. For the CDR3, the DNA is TGTGCCAGCAGTTTGCCGACACGGGATCCGTACTTC.

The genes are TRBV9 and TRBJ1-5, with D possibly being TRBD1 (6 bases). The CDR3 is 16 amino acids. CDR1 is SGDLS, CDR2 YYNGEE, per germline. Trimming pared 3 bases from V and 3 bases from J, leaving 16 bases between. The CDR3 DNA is TGTGCCAGCAGCGCGGGAACAGGGAGGAACAATCAGCCCCAGCATTTT. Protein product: CASSAGTGRNNQPQHF. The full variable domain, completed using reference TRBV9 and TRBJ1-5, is DSGVTQTPKHLITATGQRVTLRCSPRSGDLSVYWYQQSLDQGLQFLIQYYNGEERAKGNILERFSAQQFPDLHSELNLSSLELGDSALYFCASSAGTGRNNQPQHFGDGTRLSIL.

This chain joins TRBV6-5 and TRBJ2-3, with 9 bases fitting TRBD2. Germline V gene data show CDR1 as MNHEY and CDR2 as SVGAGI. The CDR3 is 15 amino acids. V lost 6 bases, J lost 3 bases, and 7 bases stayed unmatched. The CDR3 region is CASRRATSGTDTQYF. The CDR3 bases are TGTGCCAGCAGGCGCGCTACTAGCGGGACAGATACGCAGTATTTT.

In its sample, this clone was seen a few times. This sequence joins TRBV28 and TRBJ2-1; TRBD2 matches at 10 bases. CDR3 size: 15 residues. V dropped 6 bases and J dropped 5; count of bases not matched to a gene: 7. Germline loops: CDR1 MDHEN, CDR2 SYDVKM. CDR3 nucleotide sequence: TGTGCCAGCAGAATGACTAGCGGGTTTCACAATGAGCAGTTCTTC. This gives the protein CASRMTSGFHNEQFF.

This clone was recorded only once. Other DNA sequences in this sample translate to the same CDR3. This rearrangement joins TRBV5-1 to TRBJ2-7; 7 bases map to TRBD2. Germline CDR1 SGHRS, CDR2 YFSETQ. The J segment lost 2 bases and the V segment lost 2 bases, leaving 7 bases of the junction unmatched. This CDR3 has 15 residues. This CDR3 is CASSFREAETYEQYF. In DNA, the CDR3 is TGCGCCAGCAGCTTCCGGGAGGCCGAAACCTACGAGCAGTACTTC.